Listed here is a single T cell receptor beta chain. As originally analysed: Estimated nucleated cell counts came from reference gene primer amplification. Some clones are missing from TCRdb's copy, which holds only in-frame ones; the method was immunoSEQ multiplex PCR. Clonal size and the V and J genes are those of that table, whereas D and trimming came from the DNA. The data show around 86,000 clones, with around 87% seen just once and 7.4% held by the top ten. The germline V and J ends were trimmed by 5 bases and 6 bases, with 19 bases remaining between them. This CDR3 is built from 15 residues. Germline V gene lookup returns CDR1 SEHNR and CDR2 FQNEAQ (reference sequence). The data were taken from a study of blood T cell repertoires in COVID-19. Across the whole study: Acute and convalescent COVID-19 samples came from the United States, Italy and Spain. T cells, B-cell-depleted T cells, or PBMCs provided the cDNA or gDNA that served as material.

The TCR sequence derives from a human donor with acute or convalescent COVID-19. The donor label of this sample is uncertain. The sequencing sample was made of peripheral blood. The V and J genes are TRBV7-9 and TRBJ1-2; D uncertain. The CDR3 sequence: CASSPHREGPDGYTF. The CDR3 DNA reads TGTGCCAGCAGCCCTCACCGGGAGGGTCCGGATGGCTACACCTTC.